This T cell receptor (beta chain) was observed in a study of regulatory T cells in long-lasting Graves disease. Documented time point: persistent/refractory GD, antithyroid drugs over 5 years with positive TRAb. The TCR library was prepared using RNA isolated from PBMCs. The source of the patients was an endocrinology department in Xi'an, China. Sequencing libraries for TCR beta were prepared with iRepertoire HTBI primers and Arm-PCR of CDR3 regions. In TCRdb, the multiplex PCR reads were re-called with MiXCR into one record per CDR3 protein. Of 350,000 to 450,000 distinct CDR3 sequences detected, approximately 23% appear once; the ten largest clones hold under 35%. The study's findings and limits: Exclusively peripheral blood, rather than thyroid tissue, was studied. More public clonotypes were shared by persistent patients (fewer than 3,000) than by new patients (about 1,000).

This clonotype was counted many times. As yet, its antigen is unknown. The origin of this receptor is a woman aged 35 to 49 with Graves disease. Here the sequenced sample was peripheral blood mononuclear cells (PBMCs), taken when the disease was refractory, from a patient treated with antithyroid drugs.

The CDR3 here is CSVSSGPHYEQYF. The CDR3 nucleotides read TGCAGCGTTTCTAGCGGGCCCCACTACGAGCAGTACTTC. V and J are TRBV29-1 and TRBJ2-7; 8 bases align to TRBD2. V lost 5 bases to trimming and J lost 3 bases; unmatched junction nucleotides: 6. Germline CDR1 reads SQVTM; CDR2 reads ANQGSEA. The CDR3 has 13 amino acids.